This T cell receptor beta chain comes out of a study of T-cell memory formation after mild COVID-19 (dated by TCRdb to the early 2020s). In terms of the full investigation: Most TCR sequence clusters were specific to one of the two donors. The cohort comprised two young, previously healthy adult volunteers, one female and one male. In a couple of donors, T-cell clones that expanded and contracted after mild COVID-19 were tracked by sequencing TCRalpha and TCRbeta repertoires over time. On the study overall, not on this receptor specifically: Contracting CD4+ clones appeared mostly in the CM and EM memory subsets, whereas CD8+ clones were enriched in EMRA. The study included only a couple of mild cases, and larger cohorts that include severe cases with pre-infection samples were judged to be necessary. SARS-CoV-2 specificity was not confirmed for the second-wave clones peaking on day 37. Clones that contracted from day 15 to 85 showed balanced CD4/CD8 phenotypes, whereas a second wave of clones that expanded from day 15 to 37 leaned towards CD4+. Some responding clones were found in pre-infection memory, which suggests that pre-existing cross-reactive memory T cells took part in the SARS-CoV-2 response.

PBMCs were isolated by Ficoll-Paque density gradient centrifugation. This clonotype has more than one count but fewer than ten. Its antigen specificity is not known. The sample holds no much larger clone one base away, and base qualities are not on file. The data were produced on an Illumina NovaSeq 6000. TCRalpha and TCRbeta cDNA libraries were built by 5'RACE with constant-segment primers, adding sample barcodes and unique molecular identifiers. RNA was extracted from every sample with Trizol reagent. Libraries were amplified in two PCR steps, with a second sample barcode and Illumina TruSeq adapters added in the second step. Sequencing of libraries was performed on an Illumina NovaSeq with 2 x 150 bp paired-end reads. The source study handled its data this way. Reads were demultiplexed and collapsed into UMI-guided consensus sequences with migec v1.2.7. Using mixcr v2.1.11, the UMI consensuses were aligned to TRA and TRB V and J templates and assembled into clonotypes. A clonotype was counted as expanded or contracted only when both edgeR and NoisET called the clonotype significant, with the noise models trained on biological replicates. edgeR calls used a false discovery rate-adjusted p below 0.01 and a log2 fold-change threshold of 1. As an exploratory analysis of dynamics, max-normalized trajectories of the 1000 most abundant clonotypes were examined with PCA combined with hierarchical clustering. Each responding clone was given a CD4 or CD8 phenotype based on the CD4+ and CD8+ repertoires, which had been sequenced separately. TCRdb reprocessed the public reads (quality trimming at Q25 with fastp, clone calling with MiXCR) and kept in-frame beta chains. Each CDR3 protein gets just one entry, which takes the most common genes and DNA from the rows behind it. The V and J calls were determined by TCRdb, not by the authors. The sample table records fewer than 400,000 distinct CDR3 sequences; about 16% of these occur just once. The ten largest account for roughly a fifth of the sample.

CDR1 and CDR2 (KGHDR, SFDVKD) derive from the germline V gene. V trim: 9 bases; J trim: 7 bases; unmatched bases: 14. Taken from cysteine to phenylalanine, the CDR3 has 15 residues. The DNA shown is the 45-base CDR3, in frame from base 1. Input material: PBMCs or a T cell subset sorted from them (not recorded which). Recombination linked TRBV24-1 to TRBJ2-1; TRBD2 lines up with 7 middle nucleotides. This sequence was found in a man between 18 and 35 years old who had mild COVID-19 (a few samples of this study predate the infection). The sample titles of this study are shuffled in the database, so cell type and time point are left out; the donor was told from shared clones. This receptor has the CDR3 CATQDSGLRQNEQFF. Read as DNA, the sequence is TGTGCCACCCAAGATTCGGGACTACGACAAAATGAGCAGTTCTTC.